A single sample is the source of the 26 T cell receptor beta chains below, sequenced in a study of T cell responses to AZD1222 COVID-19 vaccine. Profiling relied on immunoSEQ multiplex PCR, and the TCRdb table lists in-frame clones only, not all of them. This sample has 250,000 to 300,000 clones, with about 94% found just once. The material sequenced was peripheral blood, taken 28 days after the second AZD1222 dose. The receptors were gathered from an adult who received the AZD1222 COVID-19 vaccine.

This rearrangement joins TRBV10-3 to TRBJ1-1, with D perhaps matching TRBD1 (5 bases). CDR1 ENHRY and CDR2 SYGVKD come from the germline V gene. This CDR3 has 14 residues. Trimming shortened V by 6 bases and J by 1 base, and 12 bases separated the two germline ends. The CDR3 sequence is CAIRADGGNTEAFF. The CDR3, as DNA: TGTGCCATCAGGGCGGATGGGGGGAACACTGAAGCTTTCTTT.

CDR3 region: CASSPDTRGGYTF. The CDR3 DNA follows: TGCGCCAGCAGCCCAGACACCCGCGGTGGCTACACCTTC. V gene TRBV5-1 combines with J gene TRBJ1-2, with unresolved D. Germline V lookup: CDR1 SGHRS, CDR2 YFSETQ. The V and J ends lost 4 bases and 7 bases respectively, with 14 bases between them. The CDR3 is made up of 13 amino acids.

CDR3 protein: CASSLNPGPRGDEQFF. The DNA of the CDR3 is TGCGCCAGCAGCTTAAATCCGGGACCGCGGGGGGATGAGCAGTTCTTC. The chain couples TRBV5-1 to TRBJ2-1, with 8 bases matching TRBD2. V gave up 2 bases and J gave up 8 bases; unmatched junction bases: 12. Germline V CDR1 and CDR2: SGHRS, YFSETQ. This CDR3 spans 16 amino acids.

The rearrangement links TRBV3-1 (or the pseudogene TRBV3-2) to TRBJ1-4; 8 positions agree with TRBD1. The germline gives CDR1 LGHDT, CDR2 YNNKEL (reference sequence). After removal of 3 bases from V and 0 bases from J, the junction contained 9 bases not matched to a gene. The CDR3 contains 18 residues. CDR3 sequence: CASSQDREGGATNEKLFF. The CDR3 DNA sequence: TGTGCCAGCAGCCAGGACAGGGAGGGAGGGGCAACTAATGAAAAACTGTTTTTT.

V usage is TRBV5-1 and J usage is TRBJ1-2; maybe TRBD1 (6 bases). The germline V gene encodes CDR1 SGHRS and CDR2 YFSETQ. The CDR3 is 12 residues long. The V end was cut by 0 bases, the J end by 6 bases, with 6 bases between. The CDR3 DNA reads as TGCGCCAGCAGCTTGGAGGGGGATGGCTACACCTTC. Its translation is CASSLEGDGYTF.

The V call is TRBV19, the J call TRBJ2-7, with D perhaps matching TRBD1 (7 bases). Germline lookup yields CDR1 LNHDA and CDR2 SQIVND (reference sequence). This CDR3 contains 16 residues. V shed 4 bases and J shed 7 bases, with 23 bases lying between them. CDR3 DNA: TGTGCCAGTAGTAACCTCAGGGGGGCCGCATGGGGGGAGCAGTACTTC. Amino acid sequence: CASSNLRGAAWGEQYF.

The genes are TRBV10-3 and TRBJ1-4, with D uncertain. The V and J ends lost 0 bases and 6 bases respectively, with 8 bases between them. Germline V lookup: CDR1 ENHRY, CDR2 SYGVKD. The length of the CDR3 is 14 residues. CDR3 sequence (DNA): TGTGCCATCAGTGAGTCGTCAAGGGATGAAAAACTGTTTTTT. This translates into CAISESSRDEKLFF.

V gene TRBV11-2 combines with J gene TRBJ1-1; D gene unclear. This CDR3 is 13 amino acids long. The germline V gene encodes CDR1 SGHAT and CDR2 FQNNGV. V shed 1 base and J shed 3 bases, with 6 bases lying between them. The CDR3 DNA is TGTGCCAGCAGCTTAGTAGTGGACACTGAAGCTTTCTTT. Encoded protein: CASSLVVDTEAFF. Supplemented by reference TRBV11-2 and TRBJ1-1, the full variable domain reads EAGVAQSPRYKIIEKRQSVAFWCNPISGHATLYWYQQILGQGPKLLIQFQNNGVVDDSQLPKDRFSAERLKGVDSTLKIQPAKLEDSAVYLCASSLVVDTEAFFGQGTRLTVV.

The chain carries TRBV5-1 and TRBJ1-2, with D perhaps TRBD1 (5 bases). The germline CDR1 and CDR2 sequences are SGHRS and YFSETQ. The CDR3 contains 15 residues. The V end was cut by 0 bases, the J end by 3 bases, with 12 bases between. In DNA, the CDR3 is TGCGCCAGCAGCTTGGCCGGGAGGGGCCACTATGGCTACACCTTC. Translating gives CASSLAGRGHYGYTF. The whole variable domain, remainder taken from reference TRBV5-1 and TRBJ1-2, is KAGVTQTPRYLIKTRGQQVTLSCSPISGHRSVSWYQQTPGQGLQFLFEYFSETQRNKGNFPGRFSGRQFSNSRSEMNVSTLELGDSALYLCASSLAGRGHYGYTFGSGTRLTVV.

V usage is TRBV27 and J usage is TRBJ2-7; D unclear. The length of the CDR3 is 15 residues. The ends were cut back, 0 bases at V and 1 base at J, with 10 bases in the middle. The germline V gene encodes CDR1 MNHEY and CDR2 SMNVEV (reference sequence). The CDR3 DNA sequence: TGTGCCAGCAGTTTATCGGCAGGCGTATCCTACGAGCAGTACTTC. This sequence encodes CASSLSAGVSYEQYF.

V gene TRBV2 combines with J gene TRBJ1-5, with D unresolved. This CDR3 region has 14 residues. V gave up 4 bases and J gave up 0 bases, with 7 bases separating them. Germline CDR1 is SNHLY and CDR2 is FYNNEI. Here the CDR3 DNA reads TGTGCCAGCAGTGCATGGTATAGCAATCAGCCCCAGCATTTT. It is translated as CASSAWYSNQPQHF. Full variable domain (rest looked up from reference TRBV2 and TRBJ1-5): EPEVTQTPSHQVTQMGQEVILRCVPISNHLYFYWYRQILGQKVEFLVSFYNNEISEKSEIFDDQFSVERPDGSNFTLKIRSTKLEDSAMYFCASSAWYSNQPQHFGDGTRLSIL.

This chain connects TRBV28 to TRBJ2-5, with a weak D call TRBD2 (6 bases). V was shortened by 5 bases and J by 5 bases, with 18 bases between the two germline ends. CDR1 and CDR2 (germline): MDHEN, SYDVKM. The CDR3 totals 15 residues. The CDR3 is CASSRGTRIGETQYF. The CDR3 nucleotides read TGTGCCAGCAGTCGCGGGACCCGAATCGGGGAGACCCAGTACTTC.

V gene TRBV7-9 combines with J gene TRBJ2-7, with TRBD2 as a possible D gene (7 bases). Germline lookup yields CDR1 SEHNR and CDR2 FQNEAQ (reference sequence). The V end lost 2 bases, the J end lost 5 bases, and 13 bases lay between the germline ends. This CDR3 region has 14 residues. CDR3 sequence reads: CASSLIRGGNEQYF. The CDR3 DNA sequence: TGTGCCAGCAGCTTAATCAGGGGAGGGAACGAGCAGTACTTC.

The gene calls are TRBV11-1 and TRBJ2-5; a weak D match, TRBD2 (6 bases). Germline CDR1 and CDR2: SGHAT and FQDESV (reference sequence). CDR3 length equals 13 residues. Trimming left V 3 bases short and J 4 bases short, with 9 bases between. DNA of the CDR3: TGTGCCAGCAGCTTCAGCGGGCGAGAGACCCAGTACTTC. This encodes CASSFSGRETQYF.

The CDR3 region has the DNA TGTGCCAGCAGGTCCGAGCTGGGGAACACCATATATTTT. This encodes CASRSELGNTIYF. The chain is built from TRBV6-5 and TRBJ1-3, with unresolved D. Germline assignment: CDR1 MNHEY and CDR2 SVGAGI. Trimming stripped 6 bases from V and 7 bases from J, with 13 bases between. The CDR3 covers 13 residues.

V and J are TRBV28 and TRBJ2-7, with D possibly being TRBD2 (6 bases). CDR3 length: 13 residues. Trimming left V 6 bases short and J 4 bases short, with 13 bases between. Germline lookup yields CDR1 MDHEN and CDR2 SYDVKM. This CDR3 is CASSSAGRYEQYF. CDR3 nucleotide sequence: TGTGCCAGCAGCTCCGCGGGAAGGTACGAGCAGTACTTC.

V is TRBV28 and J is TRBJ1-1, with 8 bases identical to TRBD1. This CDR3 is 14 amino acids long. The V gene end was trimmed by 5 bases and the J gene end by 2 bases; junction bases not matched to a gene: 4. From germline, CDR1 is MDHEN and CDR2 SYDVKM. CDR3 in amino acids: CASSPGQGNTEAFF. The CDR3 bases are TGTGCCAGCAGTCCCGGACAGGGTAACACTGAAGCTTTCTTT.

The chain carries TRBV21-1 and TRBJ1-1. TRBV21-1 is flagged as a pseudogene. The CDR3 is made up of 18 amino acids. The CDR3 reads CASSKGRGTDPLNTEAFF. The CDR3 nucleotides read TGTGCCAGCAGCAAAGGACGAGGGACGGACCCTTTGAACACTGAAGCTTTCTTT.

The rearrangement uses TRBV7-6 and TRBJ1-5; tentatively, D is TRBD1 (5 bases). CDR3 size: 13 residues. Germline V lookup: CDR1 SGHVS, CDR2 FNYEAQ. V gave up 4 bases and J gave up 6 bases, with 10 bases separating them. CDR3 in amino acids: CASSWGEAQPQHF. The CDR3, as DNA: TGTGCCAGCAGCTGGGGGGAGGCTCAGCCCCAGCATTTT.

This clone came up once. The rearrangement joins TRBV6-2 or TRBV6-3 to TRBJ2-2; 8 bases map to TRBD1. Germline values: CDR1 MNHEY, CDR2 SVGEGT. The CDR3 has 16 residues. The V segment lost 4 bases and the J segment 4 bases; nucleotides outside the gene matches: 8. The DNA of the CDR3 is TGTGCCAGCAGTTTACTACCGGGACAGGCCACCGGGGAGCTGTTTTTT. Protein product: CASSLLPGQATGELFF.

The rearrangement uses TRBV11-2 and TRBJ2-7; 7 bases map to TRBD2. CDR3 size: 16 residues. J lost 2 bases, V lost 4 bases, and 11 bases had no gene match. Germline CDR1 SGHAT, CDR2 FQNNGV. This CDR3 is CASSWPISGSPYEQYF. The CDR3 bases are TGTGCCAGCAGCTGGCCGATTAGCGGGTCCCCCTACGAGCAGTACTTC.

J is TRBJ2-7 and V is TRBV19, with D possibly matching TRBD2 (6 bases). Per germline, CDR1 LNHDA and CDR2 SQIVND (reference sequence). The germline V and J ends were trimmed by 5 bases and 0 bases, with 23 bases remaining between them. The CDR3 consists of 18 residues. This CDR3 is CASSFDGSRGESSYEQYF. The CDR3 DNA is TGTGCCAGTAGTTTCGACGGGAGTAGGGGAGAGAGCTCCTACGAGCAGTACTTC.

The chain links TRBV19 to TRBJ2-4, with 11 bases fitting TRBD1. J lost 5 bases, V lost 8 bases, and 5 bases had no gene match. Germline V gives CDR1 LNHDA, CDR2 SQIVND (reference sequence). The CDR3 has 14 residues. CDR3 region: CASGTGGPQNIQYF. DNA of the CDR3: TGTGCCAGTGGGACAGGGGGACCCCAAAACATTCAGTACTTC.

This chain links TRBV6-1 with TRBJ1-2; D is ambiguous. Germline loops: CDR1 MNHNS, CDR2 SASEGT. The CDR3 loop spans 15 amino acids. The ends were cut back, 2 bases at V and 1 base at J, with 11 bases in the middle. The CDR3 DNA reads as TGTGCCAGCAGTGAATTTAGTTTTCTTAACTATGGCTACACCTTC. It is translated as CASSEFSFLNYGYTF.

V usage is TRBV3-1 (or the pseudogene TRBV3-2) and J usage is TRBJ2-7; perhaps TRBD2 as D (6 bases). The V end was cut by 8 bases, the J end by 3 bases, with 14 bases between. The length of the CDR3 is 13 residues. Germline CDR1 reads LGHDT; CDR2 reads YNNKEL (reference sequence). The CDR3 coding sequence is TGTGCCAGCGGAACCGGGACTTACTACGAGCAGTACTTC. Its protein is CASGTGTYYEQYF.

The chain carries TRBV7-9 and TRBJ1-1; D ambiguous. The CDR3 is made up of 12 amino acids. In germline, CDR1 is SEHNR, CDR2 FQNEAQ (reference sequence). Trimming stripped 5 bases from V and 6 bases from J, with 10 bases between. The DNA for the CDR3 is TGTGCCAGCAGCCCCCCGACCCCTGAAGCTTTCTTT. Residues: CASSPPTPEAFF.